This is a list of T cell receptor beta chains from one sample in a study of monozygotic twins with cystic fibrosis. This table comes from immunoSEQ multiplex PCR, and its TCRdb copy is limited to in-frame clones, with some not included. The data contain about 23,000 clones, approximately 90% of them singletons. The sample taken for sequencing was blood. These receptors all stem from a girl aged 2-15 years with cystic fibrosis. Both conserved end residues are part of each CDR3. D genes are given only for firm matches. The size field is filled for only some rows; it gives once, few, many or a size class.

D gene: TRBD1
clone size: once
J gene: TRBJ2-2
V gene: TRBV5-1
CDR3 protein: CASSPGYRGNTGELFF
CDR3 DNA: TGCGCCAGCAGCCCAGGATACAGGGGGAACACCGGGGAGCTGTTTTTT

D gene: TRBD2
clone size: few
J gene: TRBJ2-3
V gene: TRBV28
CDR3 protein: CASSLNGLAGGPATQYF
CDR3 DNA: TGTGCCAGCAGTTTAAACGGACTAGCGGGGGGCCCGGCCACGCAGTATTTT

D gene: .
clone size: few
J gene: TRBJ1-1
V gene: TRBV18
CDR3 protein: CASSDLGTEAFF
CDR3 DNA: TGTGCCAGCTCAGACCTGGGGACGGAAGCTTTCTTT

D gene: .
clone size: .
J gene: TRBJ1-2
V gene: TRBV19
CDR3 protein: CASSMGVQGWYGYTF
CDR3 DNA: TGTGCCAGTAGTATGGGGGTACAGGGATGGTATGGCTACACCTTC

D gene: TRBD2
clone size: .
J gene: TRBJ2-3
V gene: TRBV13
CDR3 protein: CASSLRLAGGLDTQYF
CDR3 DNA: TGTGCCAGCAGCTTAAGACTAGCGGGGGGGCTAGATACGCAGTATTTT

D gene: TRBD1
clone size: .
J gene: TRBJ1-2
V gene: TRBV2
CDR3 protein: CASRGQGYGYTF
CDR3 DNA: TGTGCCAGCAGAGGACAGGGCTATGGCTACACCTTC

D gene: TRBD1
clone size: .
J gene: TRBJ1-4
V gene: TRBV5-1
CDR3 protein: CASSSGTGGTNEKLFF
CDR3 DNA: TGCGCCAGCAGCTCCGGGACAGGGGGTACTAATGAAAAACTGTTTTTT

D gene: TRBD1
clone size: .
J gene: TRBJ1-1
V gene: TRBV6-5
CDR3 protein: CASNGQGYTEAFF
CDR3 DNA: TGTGCCAGCAATGGACAGGGGTACACTGAAGCTTTCTTT

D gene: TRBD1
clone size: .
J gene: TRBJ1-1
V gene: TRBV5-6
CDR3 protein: CASSLVVRQGEAFF
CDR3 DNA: TGTGCCAGCAGCTTGGTCGTGAGACAGGGTGAAGCTTTCTTT

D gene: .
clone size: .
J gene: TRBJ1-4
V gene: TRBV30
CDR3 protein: CAWSVMGQLFF
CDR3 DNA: TGTGCCTGGAGTGTCATGGGGCAACTGTTTTTT

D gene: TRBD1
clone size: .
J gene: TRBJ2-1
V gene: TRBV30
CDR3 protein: CAWSGLLTGKNEQFF
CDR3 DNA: TGTGCCTGGAGTGGCTTACTGACAGGGAAGAATGAGCAGTTCTTC

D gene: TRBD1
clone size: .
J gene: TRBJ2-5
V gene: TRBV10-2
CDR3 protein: CASSEGDREETQYF
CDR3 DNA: TGCGCCAGCAGTGAGGGGGACAGGGAAGAGACCCAGTACTTC

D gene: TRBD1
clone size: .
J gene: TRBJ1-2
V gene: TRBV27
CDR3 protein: CASSFRTGERGNYGYTF
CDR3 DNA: TGTGCCAGCAGTTTTCGGACAGGGGAGAGGGGTAACTATGGCTACACCTTC

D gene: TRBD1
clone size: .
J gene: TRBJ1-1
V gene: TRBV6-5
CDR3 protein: CASSYLGQGSTEAFF
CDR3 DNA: TGTGCCAGCAGTTACTTAGGACAGGGTAGCACTGAAGCTTTCTTT

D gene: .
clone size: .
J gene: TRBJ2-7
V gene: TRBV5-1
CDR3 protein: CASSLGPERIGFYEQYF
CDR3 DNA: TGCGCCAGCAGCCTGGGCCCGGAGCGCATTGGATTCTACGAGCAGTACTTC

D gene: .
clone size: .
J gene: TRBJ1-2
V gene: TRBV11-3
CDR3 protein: CASSLTFGGYGYTF
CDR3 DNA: TGTGCCAGCAGCCTAACCTTCGGGGGCTATGGCTACACCTTC

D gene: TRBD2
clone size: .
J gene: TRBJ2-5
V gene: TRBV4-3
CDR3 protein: CASSQAYTGTSGGFQETQYF
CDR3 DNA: TGCGCCAGCAGCCAAGCGTACACCGGGACTAGCGGGGGTTTCCAAGAGACCCAGTACTTC

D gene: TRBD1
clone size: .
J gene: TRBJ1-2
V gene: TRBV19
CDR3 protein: CASSILTGAYGYTF
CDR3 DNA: TGTGCCAGTAGTATCTTGACAGGGGCCTATGGCTACACCTTC

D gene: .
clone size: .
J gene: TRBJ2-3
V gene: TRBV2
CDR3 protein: CASTFQLSTDTQYF
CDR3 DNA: TGTGCCAGCACCTTCCAACTTAGCACAGATACGCAGTATTTT

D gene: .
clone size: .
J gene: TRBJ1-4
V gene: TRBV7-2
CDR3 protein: CASSLGITTNEKLFF
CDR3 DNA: TGTGCCAGCAGCTTAGGGATTACAACTAATGAAAAACTGTTTTTT

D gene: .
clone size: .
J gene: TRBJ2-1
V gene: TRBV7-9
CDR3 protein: CASSLSGGAGEQFF
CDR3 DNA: TGTGCCAGCAGCCTATCAGGGGGGGCTGGTGAGCAGTTCTTC

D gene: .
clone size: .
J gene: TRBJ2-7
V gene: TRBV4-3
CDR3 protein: CASSQDSFTRPYEQYF
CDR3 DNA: TGCGCCAGCAGCCAAGATTCCTTCACCCGTCCCTACGAGCAGTACTTC

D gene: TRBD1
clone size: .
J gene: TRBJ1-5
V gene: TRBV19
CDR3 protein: CASSATGGNQPQHF
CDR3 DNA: TGTGCCAGTAGCGCGACAGGGGGTAATCAGCCCCAGCATTTT

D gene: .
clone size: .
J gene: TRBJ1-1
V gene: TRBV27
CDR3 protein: CASRGGLPNTEAFF
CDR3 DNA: TGTGCCAGCAGGGGGGGGCTTCCTAACACTGAAGCTTTCTTT

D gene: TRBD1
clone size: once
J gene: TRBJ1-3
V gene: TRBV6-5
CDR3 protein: CASSQTGEAGNTIYF
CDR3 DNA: TGTGCCAGCAGTCAGACAGGGGAAGCTGGAAACACCATATATTTT

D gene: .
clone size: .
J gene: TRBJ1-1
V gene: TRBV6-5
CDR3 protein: CASSYVRKEATEAFF
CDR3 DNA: TGTGCCAGCAGTTACGTGCGGAAGGAGGCCACTGAAGCTTTCTTT

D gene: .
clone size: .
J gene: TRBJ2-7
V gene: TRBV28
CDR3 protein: CASSSNYYEQYF
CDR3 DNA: TGTGCCAGCAGTTCCAACTACTACGAGCAGTACTTC

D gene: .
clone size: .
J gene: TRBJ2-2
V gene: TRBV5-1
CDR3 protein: CASSPNWDTGELFF
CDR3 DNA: TGCGCCAGCAGCCCGAATTGGGACACCGGGGAGCTGTTTTTT

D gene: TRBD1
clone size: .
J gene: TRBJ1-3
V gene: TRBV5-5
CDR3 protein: CASSAGTGGNTIYF
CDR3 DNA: TGTGCCAGCAGCGCAGGGACAGGTGGAAACACCATATATTTT

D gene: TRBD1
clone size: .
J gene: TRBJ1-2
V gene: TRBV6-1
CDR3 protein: CASLITGGRGYTF
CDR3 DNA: TGTGCCAGCCTAATCACAGGGGGACGTGGCTACACCTTC

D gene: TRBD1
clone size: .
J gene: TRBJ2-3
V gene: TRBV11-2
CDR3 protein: CASSTRGQGGITDTQYF
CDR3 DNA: TGTGCCAGCAGCACCCGGGGACAGGGCGGAATCACAGATACGCAGTATTTT

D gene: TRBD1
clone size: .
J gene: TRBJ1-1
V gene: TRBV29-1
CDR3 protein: CSVDKPGQGASEAFF
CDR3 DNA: TGCAGCGTTGATAAACCGGGACAGGGGGCCTCTGAAGCTTTCTTT

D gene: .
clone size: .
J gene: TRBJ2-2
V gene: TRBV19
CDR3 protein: CASSAAPPGSGELFF
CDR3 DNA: TGTGCCAGTAGTGCGGCGCCCCCGGGGTCCGGGGAGCTGTTTTTT

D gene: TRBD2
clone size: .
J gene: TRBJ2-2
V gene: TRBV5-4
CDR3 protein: CASSLGLAAMNTGELFF
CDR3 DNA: TGTGCCAGCAGCCTGGGACTAGCGGCAATGAACACCGGGGAGCTGTTTTTT

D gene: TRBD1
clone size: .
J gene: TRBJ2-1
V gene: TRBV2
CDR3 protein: CASQKRDRGDNEQFF
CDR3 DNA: TGTGCCAGCCAGAAACGGGACAGGGGGGACAATGAGCAGTTCTTC

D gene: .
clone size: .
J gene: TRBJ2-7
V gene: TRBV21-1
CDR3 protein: CASSISYEQYF
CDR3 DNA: TGTGCCAGCAGCATTTCCTACGAGCAGTACTTC

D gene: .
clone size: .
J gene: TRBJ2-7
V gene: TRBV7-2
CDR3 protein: CASSPSYEQYF
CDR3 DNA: TGTGCCAGCAGCCCATCCTACGAGCAGTACTTC

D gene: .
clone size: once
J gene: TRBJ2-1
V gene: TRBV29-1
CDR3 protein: CSVEGDGPRAYNEQFF
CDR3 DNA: TGCAGCGTTGAAGGAGACGGACCAAGAGCCTACAATGAGCAGTTCTTC

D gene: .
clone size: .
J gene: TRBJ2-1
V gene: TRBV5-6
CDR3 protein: CASSFRVGVGLVQFF
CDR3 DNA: TGTGCCAGCAGCTTCCGAGTGGGTGTGGGACTCGTGCAGTTCTTC

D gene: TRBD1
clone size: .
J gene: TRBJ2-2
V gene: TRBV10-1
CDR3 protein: CASSRTGNAGELFF
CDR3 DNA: TGCGCCAGCAGCCGGACAGGGAACGCCGGGGAGCTGTTTTTT

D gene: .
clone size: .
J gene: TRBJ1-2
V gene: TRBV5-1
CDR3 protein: CASSLASAASNYGYTF
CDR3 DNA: TGCGCCAGCAGCTTGGCCAGCGCAGCCTCTAACTATGGCTACACCTTC

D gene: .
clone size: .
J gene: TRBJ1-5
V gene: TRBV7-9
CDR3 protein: CASSREGQPQHF
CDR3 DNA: TGTGCCAGCAGTCGGGAGGGTCAGCCCCAGCATTTT

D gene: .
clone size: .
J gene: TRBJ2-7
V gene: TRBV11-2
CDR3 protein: CASSLLVNEQYF
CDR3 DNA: TGTGCCAGCAGCTTACTAGTAAACGAGCAGTACTTC

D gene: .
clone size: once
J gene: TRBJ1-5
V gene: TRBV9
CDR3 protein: CASSVGGSGRPQHF
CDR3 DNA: TGTGCCAGCAGCGTAGGGGGTTCGGGAAGGCCCCAGCATTTT

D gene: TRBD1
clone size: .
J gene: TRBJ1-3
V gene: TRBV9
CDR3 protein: CASSATGAGNTIYF
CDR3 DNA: TGTGCCAGCAGCGCTACAGGGGCTGGAAACACCATATATTTT

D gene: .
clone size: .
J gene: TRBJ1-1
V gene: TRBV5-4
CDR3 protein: CASSSLMGETEAFF
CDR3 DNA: TGTGCCAGCAGCTCCCTTATGGGAGAGACTGAAGCTTTCTTT

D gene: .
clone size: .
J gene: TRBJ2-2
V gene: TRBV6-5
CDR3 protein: CASRTRGTGELFF
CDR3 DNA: TGTGCCAGCAGGACTAGGGGCACCGGGGAGCTGTTTTTT